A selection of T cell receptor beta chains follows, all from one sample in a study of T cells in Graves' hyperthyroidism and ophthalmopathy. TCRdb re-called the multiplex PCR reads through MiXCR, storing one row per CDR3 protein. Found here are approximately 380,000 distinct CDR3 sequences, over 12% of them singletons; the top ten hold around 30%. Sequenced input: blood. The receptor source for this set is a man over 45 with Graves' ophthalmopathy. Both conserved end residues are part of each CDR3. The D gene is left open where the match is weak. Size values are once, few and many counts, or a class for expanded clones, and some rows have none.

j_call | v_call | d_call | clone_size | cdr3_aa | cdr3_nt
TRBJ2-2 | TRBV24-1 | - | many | CATSDSGRTNTGELFF | TGTGCCACCAGTGATTCGGGACGCACGAACACCGGGGAGCTGTTTTTT
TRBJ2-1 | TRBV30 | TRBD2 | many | CAWNERTSGRRYNEQFF | TGTGCCTGGAACGAACGGACTAGCGGGAGACGCTACAATGAGCAGTTCTTC
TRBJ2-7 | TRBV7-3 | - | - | CASSLALTDYEQYF | TGTGCCAGCAGCTTAGCTCTGACAGACTACGAGCAGTACTTC
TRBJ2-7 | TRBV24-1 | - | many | CATSDFPRTYEQYF | TGTGCCACCAGTGATTTTCCCAGAACCTACGAGCAGTACTTC
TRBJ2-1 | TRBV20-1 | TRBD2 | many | CSARDERGGNHNEQFF | TGCAGTGCTAGAGATGAGCGGGGGGGAAACCACAATGAGCAGTTCTTC
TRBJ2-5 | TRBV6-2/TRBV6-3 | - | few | CASSYGQGAETQYF | TGTGCCAGCAGTTACGGTCAGGGAGCGGAGACCCAGTACTTC
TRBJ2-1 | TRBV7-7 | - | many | CASSLVAGWSDEQFF | TGTGCTAGCAGCTTAGTAGCAGGCTGGTCGGATGAGCAGTTCTTC
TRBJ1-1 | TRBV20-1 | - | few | CSARVIGGTEAFF | TGCAGTGCTAGAGTGATAGGGGGTACTGAAGCTTTCTTT
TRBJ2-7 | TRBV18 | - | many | CASSPDGEQYF | TGTGCCAGCTCACCGGATGGCGAGCAGTACTTC
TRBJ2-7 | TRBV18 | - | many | CASSPEASSYEQYF | TGTGCCAGCTCACCGGAGGCGAGCTCCTACGAGCAGTACTTC
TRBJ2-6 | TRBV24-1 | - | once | CASTDGANVLTF | TGTGCCTCCACGGACGGGGCCAACGTCCTGACTTTC
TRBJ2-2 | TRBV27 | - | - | CASQVNRANTGELFF | TGTGCCAGTCAAGTCAACAGGGCGAACACCGGGGAGCTGTTTTTT
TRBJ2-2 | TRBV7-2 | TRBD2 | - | CASSKGLAGAVRWAGELFF | TGTGCCAGCAGCAAGGGACTAGCGGGAGCGGTTCGTTGGGCCGGGGAGCTGTTTTTT
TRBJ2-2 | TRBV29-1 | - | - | CSVEIWGANTGELFF | TGCAGCGTTGAAATCTGGGGGGCAAACACCGGGGAGCTGTTTTTT
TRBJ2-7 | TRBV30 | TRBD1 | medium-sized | CAWSVRSDRGYEQYF | TGTGCCTGGAGTGTACGAAGTGACAGGGGCTACGAGCAGTACTTC
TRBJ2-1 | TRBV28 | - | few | CASSLPGTRIQEGNEQFF | TGTGCCAGCAGTTTACCTGGGACCCGGATTCAAGAGGGGAATGAGCAGTTCTTC
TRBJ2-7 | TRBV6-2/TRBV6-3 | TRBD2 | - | CASSYDLVAGAGEQYF | TGTGCCAGCAGTTACGACCTAGTGGCGGGAGCTGGCGAGCAGTACTTC
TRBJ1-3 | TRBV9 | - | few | CASSVDSSGTGNTIYF | TGTGCCAGCAGCGTAGATTCGTCAGGGACTGGAAACACCATATATTTT
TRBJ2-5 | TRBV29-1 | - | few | CSVAPYPAVQETQYF | TGCAGCGTTGCGCCCTACCCCGCCGTCCAAGAGACCCAGTACTTC
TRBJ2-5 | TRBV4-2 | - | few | CASSQVSGEETQYF | TGTGCCAGCAGCCAAGTGTCAGGGGAAGAGACCCAGTACTTC
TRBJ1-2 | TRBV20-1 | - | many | CSARDEEIIYGYTF | TGCAGTGCTAGAGATGAAGAGATTATCTATGGCTACACCTTC
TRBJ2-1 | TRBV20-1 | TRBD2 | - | CSARDGVAGDFYNEQFF | TGCAGTGCTAGAGATGGAGTAGCGGGAGACTTCTACAATGAGCAGTTCTTC
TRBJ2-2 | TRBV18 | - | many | CASSPHPGGGKSGELFF | TGTGCCAGCTCACCACATCCCGGCGGAGGAAAGTCCGGGGAGCTGTTTTTT